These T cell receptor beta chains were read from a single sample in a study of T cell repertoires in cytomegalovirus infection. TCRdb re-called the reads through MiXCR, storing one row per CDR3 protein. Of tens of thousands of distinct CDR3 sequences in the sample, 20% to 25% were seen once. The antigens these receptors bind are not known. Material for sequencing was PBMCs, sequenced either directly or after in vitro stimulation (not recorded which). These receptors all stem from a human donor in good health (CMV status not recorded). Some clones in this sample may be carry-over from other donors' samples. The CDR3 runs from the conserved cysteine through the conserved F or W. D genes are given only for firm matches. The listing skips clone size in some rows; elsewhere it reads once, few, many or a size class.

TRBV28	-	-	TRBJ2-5	CASSLPPGPSAQTQYF	TGTGCCAGCAGTCTCCCCCCGGGACCAAGCGCGCAGACCCAGTACTTC
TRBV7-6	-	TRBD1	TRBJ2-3	CASSFHRDRGPDTQYF	TGTGCCAGCAGCTTTCATCGGGACAGGGGGCCAGATACGCAGTATTTT
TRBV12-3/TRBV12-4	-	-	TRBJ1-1	CASRGHKDTEAFF	TGTGCCAGCAGGGGTCACAAGGACACTGAAGCTTTCTTT
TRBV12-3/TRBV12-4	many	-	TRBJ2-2	CASSLGPANTGELFF	TGTGCCAGCAGTTTAGGGCCGGCAAACACCGGGGAGCTGTTTTTT
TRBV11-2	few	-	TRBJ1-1	CASSLVGTPGHGAFF	TGTGCCAGCAGCTTAGTAGGGACACCCGGACATGGGGCTTTCTTT
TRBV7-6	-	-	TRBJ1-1	CASSDRWNTEAFF	TGTGCCAGCAGCGACAGGTGGAACACTGAAGCTTTCTTT
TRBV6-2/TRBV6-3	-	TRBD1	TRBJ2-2	CASRRTGGLANTGELFF	TGTGCCAGCAGACGGACAGGGGGACTCGCGAACACCGGGGAGCTGTTTTTT
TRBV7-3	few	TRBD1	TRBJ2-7	CASSLKPGTDEQYF	TGTGCCAGCAGCTTAAAGCCCGGGACAGACGAGCAGTACTTC
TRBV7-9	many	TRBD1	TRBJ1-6	CASSTPGQGPNSPLHF	TGTGCCAGCAGCACGCCGGGACAGGGGCCGAATTCACCCCTCCACTTT
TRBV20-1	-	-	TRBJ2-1	CSARGPAEAVYNEQFF	TGCAGTGCTAGAGGCCCCGCGGAAGCCGTCTACAATGAGCAGTTCTTC
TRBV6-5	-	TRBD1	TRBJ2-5	CASSLTGTETQYF	TGTGCCAGCAGTTTGACAGGGACCGAGACCCAGTACTTC
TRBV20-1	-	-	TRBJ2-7	CSAEDRIRVDEQYF	TGCAGCGCAGAGGACCGGATTAGAGTGGACGAGCAGTACTTC
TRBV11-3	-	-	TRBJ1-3	CASRARPGLSGNTIYF	TGTGCCAGCAGGGCGCGACCTGGACTCTCTGGAAACACCATATATTTT
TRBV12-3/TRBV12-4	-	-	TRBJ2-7	CASSFSGRRVEQYF	TGTGCCAGCAGTTTCTCAGGGCGCCGTGTCGAGCAGTACTTC
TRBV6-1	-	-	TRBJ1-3	CASSEERAGWGNSGNTIYF	TGTGCCAGCAGTGAAGAAAGGGCGGGCTGGGGAAACTCTGGAAACACCATATATTTT
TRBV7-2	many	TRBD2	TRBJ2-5	CASSSRTSGNQETQYF	TGTGCCAGCAGCTCCCGGACTAGCGGAAACCAAGAGACCCAGTACTTC
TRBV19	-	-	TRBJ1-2	CASSTPGGSYGYTF	TGTGCCAGTAGTACCCCCGGGGGTTCCTATGGCTACACCTTC
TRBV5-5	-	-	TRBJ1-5	CASSLLQGQPQHF	TGTGCCAGCAGCTTATTACAGGGCCAGCCCCAGCATTTT
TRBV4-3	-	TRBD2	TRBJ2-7	CASSQDVGRAYEQYF	TGCGCCAGCAGCCAAGATGTCGGGAGGGCCTACGAGCAGTACTTC
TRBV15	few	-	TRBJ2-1	CATMGFTYNEQFF	TGTGCCACCATGGGTTTTACCTACAATGAGCAGTTCTTC
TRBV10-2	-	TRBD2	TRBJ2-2	CASSRLAGELATGELFF	TGCGCCAGCAGTCGACTAGCGGGCGAGTTAGCCACCGGGGAGCTGTTTTTT
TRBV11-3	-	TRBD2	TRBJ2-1	CASSRELAGANEQFF	TGTGCCAGCAGCCGAGAACTAGCGGGAGCCAATGAGCAGTTCTTC
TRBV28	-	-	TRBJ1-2	CASRARGGARGYTF	TGTGCCAGCAGGGCCCGGGGGGGCGCGAGAGGCTACACCTTC
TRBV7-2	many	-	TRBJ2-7	CASSLGGGSTPLEQYF	TGTGCCAGCAGCTTAGGCGGCGGTTCCACCCCCCTCGAGCAGTACTTC
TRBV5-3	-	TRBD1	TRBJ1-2	CASSPRTGALNYGYAF	TGTGCCAGCAGCCCAAGGACAGGAGCCCTTAACTATGGCTACGCCTTC
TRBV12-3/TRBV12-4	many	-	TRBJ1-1	CASRNRASNTEAFF	TGTGCCAGCAGGAACAGGGCATCGAACACTGAAGCTTTCTTT
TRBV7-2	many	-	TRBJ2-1	CASSLDRVLGNEQFF	TGTGCCAGCAGCTTAGATCGGGTTCTGGGCAATGAGCAGTTCTTC
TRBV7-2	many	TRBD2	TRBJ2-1	CASSLAGLFYNEQFF	TGTGCCAGCAGCCTAGCGGGACTTTTTTACAATGAGCAGTTCTTC
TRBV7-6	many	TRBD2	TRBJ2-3	CASSLRSGSGADTQYF	TGTGCCAGCAGCTTGCGTAGCGGGAGCGGAGCAGATACGCAGTATTTT